This T cell receptor (beta chain) was sequenced in a study of blood T cells in healthy people across ages. About the research overall: About one barcoded beta molecule per two T cells was captured by template switching.

Study-wide findings and caveats: Considered underestimates were the diversity estimates obtained from one million T cells.

Of note for this clonotype: The antigen remains unidentified.

The second PCR ran roughly 6 to 12 cycles with a sample-barcoded 5' primer and J-beta primers. TCRdb recomputed calls from the 5' RACE reads with MiXCR, one row per CDR3 protein. The data contain about 1 million distinct CDR3 sequences, around 43% of them seen just once; the ten biggest clones take up 15% to 20%. Germline CDR1 reads SEHNR; CDR2 reads FQNEAQ (reference sequence). The V and J ends lost 0 bases and 11 bases, in that order; junction bases with no gene match: 9. This CDR3 is 14 amino acids long. Whenever a sample was processed, at least 7 million PBMCs were isolated. Each sample yielded at least 5.5 micrograms of PBMC total RNA.

The chain employs TRBV7-9 and TRBJ1-1, with 7 bases matching TRBD1. The sequence came from a woman aged 60 to 75 in good health. Sequencing was done on a sample of blood. The CDR3 DNA sequence: TGTGCCAGCAGCTTAGCGGGGGACAGAGATGAGGCTTTCTTT. This codes for CASSLAGDRDEAFF.